The 19 T cell receptor beta chains listed next were all sequenced from one sample in a study of tumor and adjacent non-tumor tissue in lung cancer. RNA was extracted from bulk tissue without any cell sorting. More than 3 cm separated this lung sample from the edge of the tumor. Three rounds of nested PCR, following a modified ARM-PCR protocol, produced the TCRbeta library. TCRdb ran MiXCR on the multiplex PCR reads and lists one entry per CDR3 protein. The profile shows about 100,000 distinct CDR3 sequences, about 62% of them singletons. Sequencing was carried out using distant non-tumor lung tissue. These receptors were taken from a man under 40 with non-small cell lung cancer.

To note about this clonotype: A read error may explain this, as a much larger clone is one base away. The chain has TRBV10-3 and TRBJ2-7; 9 nucleotides match TRBD1. In germline, CDR1 is ENHRY, CDR2 SYGVKD. The CDR3 runs 14 residues. The CDR3 nucleotides are TGTGCCATCAATCCGGGACAGGGAGGCTACGAGGAGTACTTC. This codes for CAINPGQGGYEEYF.

This chain links TRBV18 with TRBJ1-2; maybe TRBD1 (6 bases). Looked up from germline, CDR1 is KGHSH and CDR2 is LQKENI. V gave up 10 bases and J gave up 1 base, with 19 bases separating them. The CDR3 spans 15 residues. The CDR3 is CAISPRQDLNYGYTF. The CDR3 bases are TGTGCCATCTCGCCCCGACAGGACCTTAACTATGGCTACACCTTC.

Worth noting for this clonotype: The missing conserved phenylalanine or tryptophan at the end of this CDR3 makes a read error likely. The chain couples TRBV24-1 to TRBJ1-1; tentative D call: TRBD1 (5 bases). Germline CDR1 is KGHDR and CDR2 is SFDVKD. Trimming removed 0 bases at V and 0 bases at J, with 19 bases between. The CDR3 covers 19 residues. CDR3 nucleotides: TGTGCCACCAGTGATTTGGACGGGGCCCGGCACTTTATGAACACTGAAGCTTTCCTT. It is translated as CATSDLDGARHFMNTEAFL.

Note on this clonotype: A much bigger clone sits one base away, suggesting this may be a read error. CDR3 nucleotides: TGTGCCAGCGGCTCGCGGCAGGGCTATGGCTACACCTTC. Protein product: CASGSRQGYGYTF. The chain joins TRBV12-3 or TRBV12-4 to TRBJ1-2, with D possibly matching TRBD1 (5 bases). V was cut by 8 bases and J by 4 bases, with 14 bases left in between. This CDR3 spans 13 amino acids.

Comment on this clonotype: A read error may explain this, as a much larger clone is one base away. The chain carries TRBV20-1 and TRBJ2-7, with D possibly TRBD1 on 6 matching bases. Trimming stripped 4 bases from V and 0 bases from J, with 13 bases between. Looked up from germline, CDR1 is DFQATT and CDR2 is SNEGSKA (reference sequence). The CDR3 is 14 residues long. The CDR3 region has the DNA TGCAGTGCTATACGGACAGAGAGCTCCTACGAGCAGTACTTC. Translated, it gives CSAIRTESSYEQYF.

V gene TRBV7-6 combines with J gene TRBJ2-7; perhaps D is TRBD1 or TRBD2 (5 bases each). The germline gives CDR1 SGHVS, CDR2 FNYEAQ. CDR3 length equals 15 residues. Between the trimmed V and J ends, which lost 5 bases and 1 base, there was a span of 15 bases. In DNA form, the CDR3 reads TGTGCCAGCAGCAGGGAGTACGGGGCATCCTACGAGCAGTACTTC. Translating gives CASSREYGASYEQYF.

This clonotype was observed a handful of times. A clone one base away is much larger, so this may be a read error. The chain recombines TRBV4-2 with TRBJ2-1, with TRBD2 matching 9 bases. Germline V gene sequence: CDR1 LGHNA, CDR2 YNFKEQ. CDR3 size: 16 residues. CDR3 sequence reads: CTSSQGSSGTYNEQFF. CDR3 in DNA: TGTACCAGCAGCCAAGGTTCTAGCGGGACATACAATGAGCAGTTCTTC.

About this clonotype: The junction shows a germline mismatch at one end, possibly a read error. The chain carries TRBV11-3 and TRBJ2-1; either TRBD1 or TRBD2 may supply D (5 bases each). The CDR3 consists of 14 residues. Germline CDR1 and CDR2: SGHNT and YENEEA. The CDR3 here is CASSLEQGDNEQFF. CDR3 nucleotides: TGTGCCAGCAGCTTAGAGCAGGGAGACAATGAACAGTTCTTC.

V gene TRBV6-5 combines with J gene TRBJ2-3; D may correspond to TRBD1 or TRBD2 (6 bases each). The CDR3 runs 16 residues. V was shortened by 6 bases and J by 3 bases, with 19 bases between the two germline ends. Germline V gene lookup returns CDR1 MNHEY and CDR2 SVGAGI. The CDR3 sequence is CASRSGDTRDTDTQYF. The CDR3 coding sequence is TGTGCCAGCAGATCGGGGGACACCCGGGATACAGATACGCAGTATTTT.

With respect to this clonotype: Mismatch with germline at one junction end may stem from a read error. The V gene is TRBV20-1, the J gene TRBJ2-7, with 8 bases identical to TRBD2. This CDR3 contains 16 residues. Germline CDR1 DFQATT, CDR2 SNEGSKA (reference sequence). In DNA, the CDR3 is TGCAGTGCTGTCACCGGGACTTGCGGGAGGAATTACGAGCATTACTTC. This codes for CSAVTGTCGRNYEHYF.

Note on this clonotype: A much larger clone lies one base from this, so it may be a read error. The genes are TRBV10-3 and TRBJ1-2; tentatively, D is TRBD1 (5 bases). This CDR3 region has 14 residues. Germline CDR1 is ENHRY and CDR2 is SYGVKD. The DNA for the CDR3 is TGTCCCATCAGTGAGTGGTGGGGGAACTATGGCTACACCTTC. Translating it yields CPISEWWGNYGYTF.

Comment on this clonotype: An end of the junction differs from the germline gene, which may be a read error. The chain links TRBV6-2 or TRBV6-3 to TRBJ2-7, with D possibly TRBD1 on 6 matching bases. The CDR3 consists of 18 residues. Germline V gene sequence: CDR1 MNHEY, CDR2 SVGEGT. This CDR3 is CARSYSYRRGQMIYEQYF. The CDR3 DNA reads as TGTGCCAGAAGTTACTCGTATCGACGGGGACAAATGATCTACGAGCAGTACTTC.

The chain combines TRBV6-5 with TRBJ1-2; 7 bases map to TRBD1. J was trimmed by 4 bases and V by 10 bases; bases with no gene match: 18. Germline loops: CDR1 MNHEY, CDR2 SVGAGI. The CDR3 contains 16 residues. Here the CDR3 reads CAISHRDSLIFYGYTF. CDR3 coding DNA: TGTGCCATTAGTCACCGGGACAGCCTGATTTTCTATGGCTACACCTTC.

Turning to this clonotype: This may be a read error: a much more frequent sequence differs by one nucleotide. This chain joins TRBV6-4 and TRBJ1-6; the D is unclear. The V end was cut by 2 bases, the J end by 8 bases, with 7 bases between. CDR3 length: 13 amino acids. The germline gives CDR1 MRHNA, CDR2 SNTAGT. This CDR3 is CASSDSEDSPLHF. The CDR3 nucleotides read TGTGCCAGCAGTGACAGCGAGGATTCACCCCTCCACTTT.

The CDR3 DNA is TGTGCCAGCAGCCTTGCGGCTAGGACACACGAGCAGTACTTC. Translation gives CASSLAARTHEQYF. The V call is TRBV11-2, the J call TRBJ2-7, with D perhaps matching TRBD1 (5 bases). Germline V gene sequence: CDR1 SGHAT, CDR2 FQNNGV. Trimming shortened V by 5 bases and J by 5 bases, and 16 bases separated the two germline ends. This CDR3 is 14 amino acids long.

Concerning this clonotype: A much larger clone differs from this one at a single base, so this may be a read error. V gene TRBV24-1 combines with J gene TRBJ1-1, with D possibly matching TRBD1 (5 bases). Germline V gene data show CDR1 as KGHDR and CDR2 as SFDVKD. The CDR3 is made up of 13 amino acids. CDR3 residues: CATSAGGGTEASF. As DNA, the CDR3 is TGTGCCACCAGTGCCGGGGGAGGGACTGAAGCTTCCTTT.

The V call is TRBV11-1, the J call TRBJ2-2; D perhaps matches TRBD2 (6 bases). The CDR3 has 15 residues. Germline V gene data show CDR1 as SGHAT and CDR2 as FQDESV (reference sequence). V lost 6 bases, J lost 6 bases, and 17 bases lay in between. CDR3 protein: CASSQKSREAGELFF. CDR3 DNA: TGTGCCAGCAGTCAGAAGAGCAGGGAGGCCGGGGAGCTGTTTTTT.

To note about this clonotype: A much larger clone is a single base away; this may be a read error. J is TRBJ2-7 and V is TRBV12-3 or TRBV12-4; 8 positions match TRBD2. The CDR3 is 14 residues long. This chain's CDR3 is CASTLAGKSHEQYF. In DNA form, the CDR3 reads TGTGCCAGCACTTTAGCGGGAAAGAGTCACGAGCAGTACTTC.

Note on this clonotype: An end of the junction does not agree with germline; a read error may underlie this. The V and J genes are TRBV4-1 and TRBJ2-5; the D gene is possibly TRBD2 (7 bases). CDR1 is MGHRA and CDR2 is YSYEKL in the germline V gene. The CDR3 sequence is 18 residues long. The CDR3: CASSQDGGLTGGAETQNF. The CDR3 DNA reads TGCGCCAGCAGCCAAGATGGGGGGCTAACGGGAGGTGCGGAGACCCAGAACTTC.